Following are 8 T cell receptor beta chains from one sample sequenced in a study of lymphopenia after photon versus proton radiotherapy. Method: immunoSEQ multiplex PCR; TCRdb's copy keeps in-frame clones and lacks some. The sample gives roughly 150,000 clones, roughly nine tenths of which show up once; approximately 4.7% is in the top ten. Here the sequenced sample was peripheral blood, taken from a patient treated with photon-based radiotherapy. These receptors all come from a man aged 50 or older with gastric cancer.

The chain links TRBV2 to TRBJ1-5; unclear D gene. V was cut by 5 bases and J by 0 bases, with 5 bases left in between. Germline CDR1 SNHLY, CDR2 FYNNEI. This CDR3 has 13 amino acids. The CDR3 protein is CASSQNSNQPQHF. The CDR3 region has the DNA TGTGCCAGCAGTCAGAATAGCAATCAGCCCCAGCATTTT.

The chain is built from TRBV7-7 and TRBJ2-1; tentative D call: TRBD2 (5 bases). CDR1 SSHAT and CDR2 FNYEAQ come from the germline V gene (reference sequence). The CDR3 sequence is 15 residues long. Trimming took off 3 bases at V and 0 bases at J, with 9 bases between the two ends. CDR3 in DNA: TGTGCCAGCAGCTTGCAGCGGACCTCCTACAATGAGCAGTTCTTC. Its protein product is CASSLQRTSYNEQFF.

The CDR3 coding sequence is TGTGCCAGCTCACCACCGGGGTCGACTAGAAGGAGCACAGATACGCAGTATTTT. It yields the protein CASSPPGSTRRSTDTQYF. The V and J genes are TRBV18 and TRBJ2-3; possible D gene TRBD2, 6 bases. Germline CDR1 reads KGHSH; CDR2 reads LQKENI. CDR3 length: 18 residues. V shed 0 bases and J shed 0 bases, with 16 bases lying between them.

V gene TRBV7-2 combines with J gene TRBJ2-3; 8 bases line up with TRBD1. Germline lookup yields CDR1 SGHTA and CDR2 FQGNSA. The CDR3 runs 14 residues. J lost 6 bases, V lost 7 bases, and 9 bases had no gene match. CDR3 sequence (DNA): TGTGCCAGCAAAGGGGCAGGGGGCGGCGATACGCAGTATTTT. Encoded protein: CASKGAGGGDTQYF.

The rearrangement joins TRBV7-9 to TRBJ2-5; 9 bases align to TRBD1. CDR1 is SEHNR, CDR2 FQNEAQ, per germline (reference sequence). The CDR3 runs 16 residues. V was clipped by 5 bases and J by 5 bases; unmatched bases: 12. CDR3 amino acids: CASSPALGTGTETQYF. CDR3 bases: TGTGCCAGCAGCCCGGCGTTGGGGACAGGGACGGAGACCCAGTACTTC.

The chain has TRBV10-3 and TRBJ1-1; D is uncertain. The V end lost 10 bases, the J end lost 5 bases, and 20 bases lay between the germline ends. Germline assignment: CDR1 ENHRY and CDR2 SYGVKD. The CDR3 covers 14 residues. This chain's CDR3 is CASSSNPRGTEAFF. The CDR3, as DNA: TGTGCCAGTTCGTCCAACCCCCGAGGGACTGAAGCTTTCTTT.

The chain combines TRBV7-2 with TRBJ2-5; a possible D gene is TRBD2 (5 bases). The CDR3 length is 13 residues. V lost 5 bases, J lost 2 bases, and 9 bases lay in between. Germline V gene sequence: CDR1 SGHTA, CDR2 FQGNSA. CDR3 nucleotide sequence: TGTGCCAGCAGCCGCGGGCCACAAGAGACCCAGTACTTC. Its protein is CASSRGPQETQYF.

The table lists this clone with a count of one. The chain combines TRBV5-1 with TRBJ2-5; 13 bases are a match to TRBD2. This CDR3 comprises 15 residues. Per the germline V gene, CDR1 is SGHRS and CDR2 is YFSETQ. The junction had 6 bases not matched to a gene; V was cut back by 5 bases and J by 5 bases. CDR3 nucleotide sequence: TGCGCCAGCAGTTCCGGACTAGCGGGAGTGGAGACCCAGTACTTC. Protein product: CASSSGLAGVETQYF.